The 2 T cell receptor beta chains listed next were all sequenced from one sample in a study of cytomegalovirus exposure and HLA in healthy donors. The primer mix had 60 Vbeta and 13 Jbeta primers. Sequencing used immunoSEQ multiplex PCR; TCRdb keeps in-frame clones, though not all of them. The table includes 150,000 to 200,000 clones, around 83% detected once. The sequencing input was PBMCs. These receptors all come from a man between 45 and 60 years old in good health and CMV-seropositive.

In its sample, this clone was seen once. The rearrangement joins TRBV9 to TRBJ1-1; D remains unclear. Trimming pared 0 bases from V and 3 bases from J, leaving 12 bases between. The CDR3 extends over 15 amino acids. Germline V gives CDR1 SGDLS, CDR2 YYNGEE. This CDR3 is CASSVGLGTHTEAFF. The CDR3 DNA follows: TGTGCCAGCAGCGTAGGTCTAGGCACGCACACTGAAGCTTTCTTT.

The chain joins TRBV5-1 to TRBJ2-6, with TRBD2 identical over 10 bases. Germline V gives CDR1 SGHRS, CDR2 YFSETQ. There are 17 residues in the CDR3. Trimming at V came to 4 bases and at J to 0 bases, leaving 4 bases not matched to a gene. This chain's CDR3 is CASSPGTSDSGANVLTF. The CDR3 DNA reads TGCGCCAGCAGCCCAGGGACTAGCGACTCTGGGGCCAACGTCCTGACTTTC.